The rows below give T cell receptor beta chains drawn from one sample of a study of T-cell memory formation after mild COVID-19. From the 5' RACE reads, TCRdb called clonotypes with MiXCR, one entry per CDR3 protein. The sample carries about 13,000 distinct CDR3 sequences, around 16% recorded once. The source material was PBMCs or a T cell subset sorted from them (not recorded which). The receptors stem from a man aged 18 to 30 who had mild COVID-19 (a few samples of this study predate the infection). Cell type and time point are not known. The CDR3 runs from the conserved cysteine through the conserved F or W. The D gene is left open where the match is weak. Where a row states a size, it is once, few, many or the class of an expanded clone; other rows omit it.

16 | many | TRBJ1-5 | NA | TRBV28 | TGTGCCAGCAGTTTAAGGGAGGGCTATAGCAATCAGCCCCAGCATTTT | CASSLREGYSNQPQHF
10 | NA | TRBJ2-1 | NA | TRBV5-8 | TGTGCCACCCTCAACAATGAGCAGTTCTTC | CATLNNEQFF
17 | many | TRBJ2-3 | TRBD2 | TRBV4-1 | TGCGCCAGCAGCCCTGGACTAGCGGGGGGGCCGATGGATACGCAGTATTTT | CASSPGLAGGPMDTQYF
15 | many | TRBJ1-3 | NA | TRBV7-8 | TGTGCCAGCAGCTTAGGCCCCGCCGGGGGAAACACCATATATTTT | CASSLGPAGGNTIYF
15 | NA | TRBJ2-1 | TRBD1 | TRBV7-2 | TGTGCCAGCAGCTTCACAGGGGGCAGAAGGATTTGGCAGTTCTTC | CASSFTGGRRIWQFF
17 | NA | TRBJ2-1 | TRBD2 | TRBV7-8 | TGTGCCAGCAGCTCAAGACTAGCGGGAATCTCCTACAATGAGCAGTTCTTC | CASSSRLAGISYNEQFF
14 | few | TRBJ1-3 | TRBD1 | TRBV12-3/TRBV12-4 | TGTGCCAGCAGTTTCACAGGGGCTGGAAACACCATATATTTT | CASSFTGAGNTIYF
18 | many | TRBJ1-2 | NA | TRBV5-1 | TGCGCCAGCAGCCCCGCCGAGGGGACAAAATTCCTTTACTATGGCTACACCTTC | CASSPAEGTKFLYYGYTF
15 | many | TRBJ1-1 | NA | TRBV7-7 | TGTGCCAGCAGCCCCTTTCCGGGTGGGGATACTGAAGCTTTCTTT | CASSPFPGGDTEAFF
13 | many | TRBJ1-5 | NA | TRBV6-5 | TGTGCCAGCAGTTACTCGAGGGTGGAGCCCCAGCATTTT | CASSYSRVEPQHF
15 | few | TRBJ2-3 | TRBD2 | TRBV7-2 | TGTGCCAGCAGCTTAGGCGGGGGGGCCAGAGATACGCAGTATTTT | CASSLGGGARDTQYF
15 | NA | TRBJ1-5 | TRBD1 | TRBV15 | TGTGCCACCAGTCGAACAGGGGATAGCAATCAGCCCCAGCATTTT | CATSRTGDSNQPQHF
14 | NA | TRBJ2-1 | TRBD2 | TRBV29-1 | TGCAGCGTTGAATCTAGCGGGTCCTACAATGAGCAGTTCTTC | CSVESSGSYNEQFF
14 | NA | TRBJ1-2 | TRBD1 | TRBV27 | TGTGCCAGCAGGGGTCCATCGACAGGGTATGGCTACACCTTC | CASRGPSTGYGYTF
15 | NA | TRBJ2-1 | NA | TRBV10-3 | TGTGCCATCAGTAGGAGGTATAACTCCTACAATGAGCAGTTCTTC | CAISRRYNSYNEQFF
14 | many | TRBJ1-2 | NA | TRBV7-9 | TGTGCCAGCAGCTTAGACAGGGTTCGGAGTGGCTACACCTTC | CASSLDRVRSGYTF
14 | few | TRBJ1-1 | NA | TRBV12-3/TRBV12-4 | TGTGCCAGCAGTTCGCCGTGGGGGAACACTGAAGCTTTCTTT | CASSSPWGNTEAFF
16 | many | TRBJ2-7 | NA | TRBV4-1 | TGCGCCAGCAGCCAAGCTACGGCGGGGCGTTCCTACGAGCAGTACTTC | CASSQATAGRSYEQYF
16 | NA | TRBJ2-1 | TRBD1 | TRBV4-1 | TGCGCCAGCAGCCATAGGACAGGAGGTTTCTACAATGAGCAGTTCTTC | CASSHRTGGFYNEQFF
16 | many | TRBJ2-2 | NA | TRBV7-9 | TGTGCCAGCAGCTCCCTGAGGGGTCCGAACACCGGGGAGCTGTTTTTT | CASSSLRGPNTGELFF
12 | NA | TRBJ1-1 | NA | TRBV3-1 | TGTGCCAGCAGCCCCCGGGGCAGGAGGGCTTTCTTT | CASSPRGRRAFF
10 | many | TRBJ2-1 | NA | TRBV6-5 | TGTGCCAGCCGGGGAAATGAGCAGTTCTTC | CASRGNEQFF
17 | many | TRBJ2-3 | NA | TRBV4-3 | TGCGCCAGCAGCCATCTAACGGGGCTAGTTAGCTCAGATACGCAGTATTTT | CASSHLTGLVSSDTQYF
16 | many | TRBJ2-1 | NA | TRBV4-3 | TGCGCCAGCAGCCAGACCCCGCAGGGTACCTACAATGAGCAGTTCTTC | CASSQTPQGTYNEQFF
14 | NA | TRBJ2-3 | TRBD2 | TRBV20-1 | TGCAGTGCCAGGGCTCGGCGGGGGACTGATACGCAGTATTTT | CSARARRGTDTQYF
14 | many | TRBJ1-1 | NA | TRBV27 | TGTGCCAGCAGTTTAATGGGGGGCGACACTGAAGCTTTCTTT | CASSLMGGDTEAFF
16 | many | TRBJ2-7 | TRBD1 | TRBV7-2 | TGTGCCAGCAGCCCTTCTCCCGGGACAGGGCGTTACGAGCAGTACTTC | CASSPSPGTGRYEQYF